This record concerns one T cell receptor (beta chain) sequence. Antigen: not known. The repertoire was sequenced with immunoSEQ multiplex PCR; TCRdb's copy has only in-frame clones and lacks some. The sample includes 100,000 to 150,000 clones, about 90% of them seen just once. This specimen belongs to a study of T cell responses to AZD1222 COVID-19 vaccine. Regarding the study as a whole: White British people made up most donors, females outnumbered males, and clonal diversity was possibly underestimated. Regions 160-218 and 743-854 held dominance among vaccine-associated CD4 TCRs, which spanned spike. Breadth and depth of Spike-specific TCRs rose after two AZD1222 doses.

The CDR3 totals 13 residues. Trimming took 3 bases from V and 8 from J, leaving 13 bases between them. The sequence derives from an adult in good health. J is TRBJ1-1 and V is TRBV12-3 or TRBV12-4; unclear D gene. This sample comprised peripheral blood, obtained on day 0 of MenACWY control vaccination. This CDR3 is CASSLAEGFEAFF. The CDR3 DNA follows: TGTGCCAGCAGTTTGGCGGAGGGATTCGAAGCTTTCTTT.